This record covers a single T cell receptor beta chain. Authors' data handling: Estimates of nucleated cell counts were drawn from the amplification of reference gene primers. TCRdb's copy holds only in-frame clones and misses some; the assay was immunoSEQ multiplex PCR. The V and J calls and clone size come from that table; D and trimming were worked out from the DNA. Of 490,000 or so clones detected, 80% to 90% appear once; the ten largest clones hold roughly 8%. The data originate from a study of blood T cell repertoires in COVID-19. The overall study: PBMCs, B-cell-depleted T cells, or T cells were the source of the cDNA or gDNA that made up the material.

Adults between roughly 18 and 89 years of age took part from under 30 US areas. Germline loops: CDR1 MNHNS, CDR2 SASEGT. With 2 bases removed from V and 4 bases from J, the gap between germline ends came to 11 bases. The CDR3 sequence is 15 residues long. Sequencing was performed on PBMCs or T cells enriched from blood (not recorded which). The chain combines TRBV6-1 with TRBJ2-2, with a weak D call TRBD2 (6 bases). This sequence originates from a woman aged 60-70 years who had recovered from COVID-19. Here the CDR3 reads CASSESGTLTGELFF. The CDR3 DNA reads TGTGCCAGCAGTGAATCTGGGACTCTCACCGGGGAGCTGTTTTTT.